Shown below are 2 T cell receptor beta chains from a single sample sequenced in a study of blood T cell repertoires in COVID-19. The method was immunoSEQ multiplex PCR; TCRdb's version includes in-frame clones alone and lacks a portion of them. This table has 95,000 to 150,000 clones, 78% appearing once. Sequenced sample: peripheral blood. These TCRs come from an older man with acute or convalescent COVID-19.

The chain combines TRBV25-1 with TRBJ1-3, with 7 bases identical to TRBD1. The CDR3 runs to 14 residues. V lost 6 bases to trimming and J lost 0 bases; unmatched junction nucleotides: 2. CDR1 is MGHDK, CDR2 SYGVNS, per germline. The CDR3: CASRDRSSGNTIYF. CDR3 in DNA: TGTGCCAGCAGGGACAGGAGCTCTGGAAACACCATATATTTT. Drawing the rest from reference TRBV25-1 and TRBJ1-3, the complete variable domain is EADIYQTPRYLVIGTGKKITLECSQTMGHDKMYWYQQDPGMELHLIHYSYGVNSTEKGDLSSESTVSRIRTEHFPLTLESARPSHTSQYLCASRDRSSGNTIYFGEGSWLTVV.

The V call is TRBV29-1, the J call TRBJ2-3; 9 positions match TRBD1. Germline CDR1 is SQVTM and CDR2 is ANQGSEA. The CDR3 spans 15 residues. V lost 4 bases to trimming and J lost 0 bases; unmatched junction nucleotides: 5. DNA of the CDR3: TGCAGCGTTGGGGGACAGGGATCTAGCACAGATACGCAGTATTTT. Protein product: CSVGGQGSSTDTQYF.